This is a list of T cell receptor beta chains from one sample in a study of T-cell reconstitution after alpha-beta-depleted transplantation in children. TCRdb reprocessed the PCR reads via MiXCR and lists one record per CDR3 protein. The sample contains about 230,000 distinct CDR3 sequences, roughly a tenth of which appear only once. Specimen: PBMCs from the stem cell graft donor, collected from the stem cell graft. The receptors shown here come from a human donor who donated a stem cell graft to a child with SCID. Both conserved end residues are trimmed from each CDR3. Fields, in order: J gene, V gene, clone size, CDR3 protein. Size values are once, few and many counts, or a class for expanded clones, and some rows have none.

TRBJ2-1 TRBV11-2 many ASSNGRYNEQF
TRBJ2-5 TRBV6-1 many ASSPGTGPGETQY
TRBJ2-7 TRBV7-9 many ASSFGPRSYEQY
TRBJ2-1 TRBV9 many ASSVRGTSYNEQF
TRBJ2-3 TRBV6-2/TRBV6-3 many ASTEGLADTDTQY
TRBJ1-2 TRBV4-1 many ASSQDGRYGYT
TRBJ2-1 TRBV4-2 few ASSQLERGDEQF
TRBJ2-5 TRBV18 NA ASSTQAPETQY
TRBJ2-7 TRBV5-1 NA ASSSDRAVLSEQY
TRBJ2-1 TRBV5-1 many ASSLSRLGTYNEQF
TRBJ1-2 TRBV20-1 many SARKSDGGNYGYT
TRBJ2-7 TRBV18 few ASSPPTRQGDRSYEQY
TRBJ1-2 TRBV29-1 many SVGGDRDYGYT
TRBJ2-3 TRBV5-1 many ASSIGLAESTDTQY
TRBJ2-7 TRBV12-3/TRBV12-4 NA ASRGTGGGYEQY
TRBJ1-2 TRBV5-1 many ASRREPNYGYT
TRBJ2-2 TRBV5-5 NA ASSSPGRDTGELF
TRBJ2-5 TRBV18 NA ASSPSPRAQETQY
TRBJ2-6 TRBV6-5 many ASSYSTETGANVLT
TRBJ2-3 TRBV5-6 many ASSLGSDSTDTQY
TRBJ2-5 TRBV5-1 many ASSLSPAEETQY
TRBJ2-3 TRBV20-1 many SASPSGFTDTQY
TRBJ2-5 TRBV12-3/TRBV12-4 many ASSFTGGETQY
TRBJ1-4 TRBV10-3 many AIAPGRVEKLF
TRBJ2-7 TRBV5-1 many ASSPGLLLYEQY
TRBJ1-2 TRBV20-1 many SASVPYGYT
TRBJ2-7 TRBV10-3 many AISVERGTYEQY
TRBJ1-2 TRBV5-1 NA ASRKTGTVNYGYT
TRBJ2-6 TRBV5-6 many ASSFIPGANVLT
TRBJ1-2 TRBV5-1 many ASSLANREGYGYT
TRBJ1-2 TRBV18 many ASSPSEANYGYT
TRBJ1-2 TRBV28 many ASSLKSYGYT
TRBJ2-5 TRBV4-1 many ASSFGLAGAETQY
TRBJ2-7 TRBV6-1 many ASSETAESSYEQY
TRBJ2-4 TRBV20-1 many SARGGRNIQY
TRBJ1-2 TRBV7-9 many ASSLRGGADYGYT
TRBJ2-7 TRBV4-1 NA ASSQGTAHYEQY
TRBJ1-2 TRBV20-1 many SARDLLFGSSGYT
TRBJ2-7 TRBV7-2 many ASSRQGTNSYEQY
TRBJ2-7 TRBV5-1 NA ASSPAGVVDEQS
TRBJ2-7 TRBV3-1 many ASSQEQGPYEQY
TRBJ2-7 TRBV10-3 many AISRQVADNEQY
TRBJ1-6 TRBV12-3/TRBV12-4 many ASSLVATPGSPLH
TRBJ2-3 TRBV4-1 many ASSPHGTSGARTDTQY
TRBJ1-5 TRBV20-1 many SASRGVRQPQH
TRBJ1-5 TRBV10-3 many AISESGPRNQPQH